These 32 T cell receptor beta chains were sequenced from one sample in a study of cytomegalovirus exposure and HLA in healthy donors. Primers: 60 Vbeta forward and 13 Jbeta reverse. TCRdb's copy holds only in-frame clones and misses some; the assay was immunoSEQ multiplex PCR. Of about 200,000 clones in the sample, more than 75% were seen once. Sequenced material: PBMCs. Source of these receptors: a male donor in good health and CMV-seronegative.

The rearrangement uses TRBV29-1 and TRBJ2-2; no definite D call. The V gene's germline CDR1 is SQVTM and CDR2 ANQGSEA. V was pared by 4 bases and J by 1 base, with 7 bases between. The CDR3 has 13 amino acids. This CDR3 reads CSVARQNTGELFF. The CDR3 DNA reads TGCAGCGTTGCCAGACAGAACACCGGGGAGCTGTTTTTT.

V is TRBV9 and J is TRBJ2-3; tentatively, D is TRBD2 (6 bases). Germline V gene data show CDR1 as SGDLS and CDR2 as YYNGEE. V lost 2 bases and J 4 bases, leaving 11 bases between the germline ends. CDR3 length equals 14 residues. CDR3 in amino acids: CASSVSREADTQYF. In DNA form, the CDR3 reads TGTGCCAGCAGCGTTTCAAGGGAGGCAGATACGCAGTATTTT.

The chain combines TRBV5-1 with TRBJ2-3; 11 bases align to TRBD1. V shed 4 bases, J shed 1 base, and the junction held 17 bases outside the gene matches. Germline V gene lookup returns CDR1 SGHRS and CDR2 YFSETQ. The CDR3 consists of 20 residues. CDR3 bases: TGCGCCAGCAGCCCCGAGAGGGGGAGGACAGGGGGCGTGGGCACAGATACGCAGTATTTT. Translating it yields CASSPERGRTGGVGTDTQYF. Variable domain in full (rest from reference TRBV5-1 and TRBJ2-3): KAGVTQTPRYLIKTRGQQVTLSCSPISGHRSVSWYQQTPGQGLQFLFEYFSETQRNKGNFPGRFSGRQFSNSRSEMNVSTLELGDSALYLCASSPERGRTGGVGTDTQYFGPGTRLTVL.

This rearrangement joins TRBV18 to TRBJ1-1; D gene uncertain. Germline V lookup: CDR1 KGHSH, CDR2 LQKENI. This CDR3 contains 13 residues. Deletions cut 6 bases from V and 2 bases from J, with 10 bases between. CDR3 region: CASSPNLNTEAFF. The CDR3 DNA follows: TGTGCCAGCTCCCCAAACTTAAACACTGAAGCTTTCTTT.

V gene TRBV6-9 combines with J gene TRBJ2-5; D remains unclear. CDR3 length: 9 residues. The germline V gene encodes CDR1 MNHGY and CDR2 SVAAGI. Trimming took off 8 bases at V and 5 bases at J, with 3 bases between the two ends. The CDR3 protein is CASRETQYF. The DNA of the CDR3 is TGTGCCAGCCGGGAGACCCAGTACTTC.

A few counts support this clone. This chain uses TRBV15 with TRBJ1-3; a possible D gene is TRBD1 (6 bases). V dropped 1 base and J dropped 3 bases, with 10 bases sitting between them. This CDR3 is built from 15 residues. Germline assignment: CDR1 LNHNV and CDR2 YYDKDF (reference sequence). DNA of the CDR3: TGTGCCACCAGCAGAGCCGGGACATATGGAAACACCATATATTTT. Protein: CATSRAGTYGNTIYF.

This clone has just one count. CDR3 bases: TGTGCCAGCAGATCACCGGGACTAGCGGATCTTACGCAGTATTTT. Translation gives CASRSPGLADLTQYF. The V and J genes are TRBV6-5 and TRBJ2-3; TRBD2 matches 11 bases. Germline CDR1 MNHEY, CDR2 SVGAGI. CDR3 length equals 15 residues. The V gene end was trimmed by 6 bases and the J gene end by 8 bases; junction bases not matched to a gene: 10.

This chain connects TRBV19 to TRBJ2-7; 11 positions agree with TRBD2. The CDR3 is made up of 16 amino acids. V gave up 4 bases and J gave up 2 bases; unmatched junction bases: 7. Germline-derived CDR1 and CDR2 are LNHDA and SQIVND (reference sequence). CDR3 in amino acids: CASSTSSGRHPYEQYF. CDR3 DNA: TGTGCCAGTAGTACCTCTAGCGGGAGGCATCCCTACGAGCAGTACTTC.

The rearrangement uses TRBV7-9 and TRBJ2-1; D call uncertain. The CDR3 is made up of 16 amino acids. The germline V gene has CDR1 SEHNR and CDR2 FQNEAQ (reference sequence). V was cut by 2 bases and J by 3 bases, with 14 bases left in between. The CDR3 loop reads CASSLRPDKYYNEQFF. As DNA, the CDR3 is TGTGCCAGCAGCTTAAGACCCGACAAGTACTACAATGAGCAGTTCTTC.

The rearrangement uses TRBV5-4 and TRBJ2-5; 7 bases map to TRBD2. V was pared by 6 bases and J by 2 bases, with 19 bases of the junction left unmatched. The CDR3 is 18 amino acids. Germline assignment: CDR1 SGHNT and CDR2 YYREEE (reference sequence). The CDR3 DNA is TGTGCCAGCACCCAAGGCGGATTGGGACTACCTCTACAAGAGACCCAGTACTTC. Protein sequence: CASTQGGLGLPLQETQYF.

The chain is built from TRBV7-2 and TRBJ2-3; 7 bases are a match to TRBD2. With 5 bases clipped from V and 1 base from J, the junction kept 6 bases outside the gene matches. CDR1 is SGHTA and CDR2 is FQGNSA in the germline V gene. This CDR3 has 15 amino acids. The DNA for the CDR3 is TGTGCCAGCAGCACCCGGACTAGGGGCACAGATACGCAGTATTTT. Translation gives CASSTRTRGTDTQYF.

The rearrangement uses TRBV28 and TRBJ2-7; 9 nucleotides align to TRBD1. Germline V CDR1 and CDR2: MDHEN, SYDVKM. V lost 8 bases and J lost 6; bases outside the gene matches: 8. This CDR3 has 13 residues. The CDR3 spells CASWTGVRGEQYF. CDR3 coding DNA: TGTGCCAGCTGGACAGGGGTACGAGGCGAGCAGTACTTC.

The rearrangement uses TRBV7-3 and TRBJ2-7; 8 nucleotides match TRBD2. The CDR3 contains 15 residues. Germline V lookup: CDR1 SGHTA, CDR2 FQGTGA. The trim removed 5 bases at V and 3 bases at J, leaving 9 bases unmatched. CDR3 sequence (DNA): TGTGCCAGCAGCCCGGGAGGGAGCGGGGACTACGAGCAGTACTTC. Its translation is CASSPGGSGDYEQYF.

CDR3 DNA: TGTGCCAGTAGCCCTCGACAGGGACCGGAAAGTGGCTACACCTTC. Residues: CASSPRQGPESGYTF. The genes are TRBV19 and TRBJ1-2, with 7 bases matching TRBD1. This CDR3 has 15 residues. V shed 6 bases and J 7 bases; nucleotides not matched to a gene: 14. Germline CDR1 reads LNHDA; CDR2 reads SQIVND (reference sequence).

The chain has TRBV29-1 and TRBJ2-1, with D possibly being TRBD2 (6 bases). Germline CDR1 reads SQVTM; CDR2 reads ANQGSEA. V shed 5 bases and J shed 8 bases, with 13 bases lying between them. This CDR3 is 12 amino acids long. CDR3 sequence: CSVRGPGDEQFF. The CDR3 nucleotides read TGCAGCGTTAGGGGCCCGGGGGATGAGCAGTTCTTC.

J is TRBJ1-1 and V is TRBV6-6, with TRBD1 identical over 8 bases. With V trimmed by 6 bases and J by 1 base, 4 bases remained unmatched. The CDR3 spans 14 residues. Germline CDR1 reads MNHNY; CDR2 reads SVGAGI (reference sequence). The CDR3 loop reads CASRDRVSNTEAFF. The DNA of the CDR3 is TGTGCCAGCAGGGACAGGGTCTCGAACACTGAAGCTTTCTTT.

The chain employs TRBV5-1 and TRBJ2-4; D is unclear. The CDR3 is 14 amino acids. The germline V gene encodes CDR1 SGHRS and CDR2 YFSETQ. Between the trimmed V and J ends, which lost 0 bases and 9 bases, there was a span of 13 bases. CDR3 sequence reads: CASSLAAVQSIQYF. The CDR3 DNA reads TGCGCCAGCAGCTTGGCTGCGGTCCAGAGCATTCAGTACTTC.

The chain couples TRBV9 to TRBJ2-2; D perhaps matches TRBD1 (5 bases). CDR3 length: 14 amino acids. V lost 2 bases to trimming and J lost 8 bases, with 13 bases between them. CDR1 SGDLS and CDR2 YYNGEE come from the germline V gene. The CDR3: CASSVEDREGELFF. In nucleotides, the CDR3 is TGTGCCAGCAGCGTTGAAGACAGAGAGGGGGAGCTGTTTTTT.

The rearrangement uses TRBV27 and TRBJ2-7; 10 bases map to TRBD1. The CDR3 consists of 14 residues. V shed 4 bases and J 3 bases; nucleotides not matched to a gene: 3. In germline, CDR1 is MNHEY, CDR2 SMNVEV (reference sequence). The CDR3 sequence: CASSWTGGGYEQYF. The CDR3 coding sequence is TGTGCCAGCAGTTGGACAGGGGGAGGCTACGAGCAGTACTTC.

This chain links TRBV4-2 with TRBJ2-7; TRBD2 aligns across 12 bases. The germline V gene has CDR1 LGHNA and CDR2 YNFKEQ. Trimming at V came to 1 base and at J to 5 bases, leaving 9 bases not matched to a gene. This CDR3 region has 17 residues. CDR3 nucleotide sequence: TGTGCCAGCAGCCAAGTTGGTCTAGCGGGAGGGCCGCACGAGCAGTACTTC. This encodes CASSQVGLAGGPHEQYF.

This chain uses TRBV7-6 with TRBJ2-1, with 10 bases identical to TRBD2. Per germline, CDR1 SGHVS and CDR2 FNYEAQ. The CDR3 consists of 16 residues. V shed 1 base and J 8 bases; nucleotides not matched to a gene: 8. The CDR3 bases are TGTGCCAGCAGCTTAGGCGCTAGCGGGAGCTTGTATGAGCAGTTCTTC. It yields the protein CASSLGASGSLYEQFF.

The chain is built from TRBV27 and TRBJ1-2, with TRBD1 matching over 9 bases. Trimming took 6 bases from V and 12 from J; bases not matched to a gene: 14. Germline V gives CDR1 MNHEY, CDR2 SMNVEV (reference sequence). The CDR3 runs 14 residues. The CDR3 coding sequence is TGTGCCAGCAGCCCCCCGGGACAGGGTCTGGTACACACCTTC. Its protein is CASSPPGQGLVHTF.

V is TRBV4-1 and J is TRBJ2-2; TRBD2 aligns across 10 bases. From germline, CDR1 is MGHRA and CDR2 YSYEKL. This CDR3 contains 16 residues. V lost 1 base and J lost 7; bases outside the gene matches: 6. For the CDR3, the DNA is TGCGCCAGCAGCCAAGCCCCTAGCGGGAGCGGCGGGGAGCTGTTTTTT. Its translation is CASSQAPSGSGGELFF.

This chain's CDR3 is CASSKYNTDTQYF. CDR3 bases: TGTGCCAGCAGCAAATATAACACAGATACGCAGTATTTT. The chain links TRBV5-4 to TRBJ2-3; D gene uncertain. Germline CDR1 SGHNT, CDR2 YYREEE (reference sequence). CDR3 size: 13 residues. Between the trimmed V and J ends, which lost 4 bases and 2 bases, there was a span of 8 bases.

This chain connects TRBV4-1 to TRBJ1-2; 8 nucleotides match TRBD1. The CDR3 covers 16 residues. Germline V gives CDR1 MGHRA, CDR2 YSYEKL. J gave up 4 bases and V 2 bases, and 9 bases lay outside the gene matches. CDR3 bases: TGCGCCAGCAGCCAATTCGGGACAGGAAGTTCCTATGGCTACACCTTC. The encoded protein is CASSQFGTGSSYGYTF.

The J gene is TRBJ2-5, the V gene TRBV10-3; 8 positions agree with TRBD1. The length of the CDR3 is 14 residues. CDR1 and CDR2 (germline): ENHRY, SYGVKD. With V trimmed by 6 bases and J by 1 base, 4 bases remained unmatched. The CDR3 loop is CAIRGQGPQETQYF. CDR3 nucleotide sequence: TGTGCCATCAGAGGACAGGGCCCCCAAGAGACCCAGTACTTC.

The chain uses TRBV28 and TRBJ1-2; 7 nucleotides match TRBD1. The V gene end was trimmed by 6 bases and the J gene end by 4 bases; junction bases not matched to a gene: 8. Germline CDR1 and CDR2: MDHEN and SYDVKM. The CDR3 length is 14 residues. CDR3 in amino acids: CASREQGNAYGYTF. CDR3 sequence (DNA): TGTGCCAGCAGGGAACAGGGGAATGCCTATGGCTACACCTTC.

The CDR3 protein is CASSDSGHQSTDTQYF. CDR3 bases: TGCGCCAGCAGTGACTCGGGACACCAGTCCACAGATACGCAGTATTTT. The chain recombines TRBV10-1 with TRBJ2-3; a weak D match, TRBD1 (6 bases). This CDR3 has 16 amino acids. Trimming left V 3 bases short and J 2 bases short, with 15 bases between. Germline CDR1 is WNHNN and CDR2 is SYGVQD (reference sequence).

With regard to this clone: The junction does not match germline at one end; this may be a read error. The DNA of the CDR3 is TGTGCCAGCAGCTTGCCAGGCACCTCCTACGAGCAGTGCTTC. Amino acids: CASSLPGTSYEQCF. The rearrangement links TRBV5-6 to TRBJ2-7; D gene unclear. The CDR3 length is 14 residues. Germline V CDR1 and CDR2: SGHDT, YYEEEE.

CDR3 nucleotide sequence: TGTGCCAGTAGTCCGGGACTAGCGGGAGTGGGAATGTCCGGGGAGCTGTTTTTT. This gives the protein CASSPGLAGVGMSGELFF. The chain joins TRBV19 to TRBJ2-2, with 14 bases that match TRBD2. J was trimmed by 6 bases and V by 5 bases; bases with no gene match: 11. Germline V gene data show CDR1 as LNHDA and CDR2 as SQIVND (reference sequence). The CDR3 contains 18 residues. The full variable domain, its missing parts supplied by reference TRBV19 and TRBJ2-2, is DGGITQSPKYLFRKEGQNVTLSCEQNLNHDAMYWYRQDPGQGLRLIYYSQIVNDFQKGDIAEGYSVSREKKESFPLTVTSAQKNPTAFYLCASSPGLAGVGMSGELFFGEGSRLTVL.

The CDR3 protein is CASSAQRGRDGEQYF. CDR3 sequence (DNA): TGTGCCAGCAGCGCCCAGAGAGGGAGGGACGGCGAGCAGTACTTC. The chain joins TRBV9 to TRBJ2-7, with TRBD2 matching 7 bases. With 3 bases clipped from V and 6 bases from J, the junction kept 12 bases outside the gene matches. Germline V gene data show CDR1 as SGDLS and CDR2 as YYNGEE. This CDR3 has 15 amino acids.

This chain uses TRBV27 with TRBJ2-2; 8 bases fit TRBD1. CDR3 length equals 16 residues. J was trimmed by 1 base and V by 1 base; bases with no gene match: 2. CDR1 is MNHEY and CDR2 is SMNVEV in the germline V gene (reference sequence). The CDR3 spells CASSLWGTGNTGELFF. The CDR3 DNA is TGTGCCAGCAGTTTATGGGGGACAGGGAACACCGGGGAGCTGTTTTTT.